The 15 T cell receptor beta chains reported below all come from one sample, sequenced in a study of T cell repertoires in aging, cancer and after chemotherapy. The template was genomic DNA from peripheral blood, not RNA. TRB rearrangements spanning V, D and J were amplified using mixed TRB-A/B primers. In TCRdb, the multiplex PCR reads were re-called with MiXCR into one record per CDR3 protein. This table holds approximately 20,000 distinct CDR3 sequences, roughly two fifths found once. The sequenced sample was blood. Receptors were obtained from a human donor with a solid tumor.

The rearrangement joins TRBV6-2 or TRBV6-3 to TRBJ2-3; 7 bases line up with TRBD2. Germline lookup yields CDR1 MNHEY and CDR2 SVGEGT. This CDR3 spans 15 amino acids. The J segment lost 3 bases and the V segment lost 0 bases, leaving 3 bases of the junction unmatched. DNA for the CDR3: TGTGCCAGCAGTTACTCGGGACTATTAACAGATACGCAGTATTTT. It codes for CASSYSGLLTDTQYF.

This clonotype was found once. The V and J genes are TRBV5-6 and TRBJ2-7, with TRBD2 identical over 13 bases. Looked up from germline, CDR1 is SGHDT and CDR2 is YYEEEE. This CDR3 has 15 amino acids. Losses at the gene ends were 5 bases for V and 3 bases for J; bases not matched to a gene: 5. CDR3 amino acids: CASSSRTSGSYEQYF. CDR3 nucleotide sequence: TGTGCCAGCAGTTCTAGGACTAGCGGGAGCTACGAGCAGTACTTC.

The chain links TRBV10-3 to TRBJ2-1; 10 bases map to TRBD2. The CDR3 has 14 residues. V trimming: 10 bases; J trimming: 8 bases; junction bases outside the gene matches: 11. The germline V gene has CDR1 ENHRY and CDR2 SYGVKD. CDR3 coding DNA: TGTGCCACCCTAGCGGGAGAGGGGGGACATGAGCAGTTCTTC. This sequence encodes CATLAGEGGHEQFF.

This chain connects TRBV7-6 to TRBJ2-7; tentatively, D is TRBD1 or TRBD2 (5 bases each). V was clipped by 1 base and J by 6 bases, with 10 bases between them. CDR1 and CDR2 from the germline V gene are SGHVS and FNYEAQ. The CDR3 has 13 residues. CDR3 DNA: TGTGCCAGCAGCTTAGGGGGGAGTGTCGAGCAGTACTTC. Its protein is CASSLGGSVEQYF.

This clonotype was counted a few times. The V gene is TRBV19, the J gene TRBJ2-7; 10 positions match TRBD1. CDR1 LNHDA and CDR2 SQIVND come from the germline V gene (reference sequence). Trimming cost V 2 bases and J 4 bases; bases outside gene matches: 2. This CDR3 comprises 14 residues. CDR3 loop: CASSIRTGGYEQYF. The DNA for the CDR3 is TGTGCCAGTAGTATACGGACAGGGGGTTACGAGCAGTACTTC.

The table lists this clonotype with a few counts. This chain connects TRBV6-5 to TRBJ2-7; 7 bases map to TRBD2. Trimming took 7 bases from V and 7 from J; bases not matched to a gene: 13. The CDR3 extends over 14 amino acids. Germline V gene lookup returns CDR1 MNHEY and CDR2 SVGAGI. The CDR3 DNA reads TGTGCCAGCAACCCACCGGGAGGTCCTCGGGAGCAGTACTTC. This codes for CASNPPGGPREQYF.

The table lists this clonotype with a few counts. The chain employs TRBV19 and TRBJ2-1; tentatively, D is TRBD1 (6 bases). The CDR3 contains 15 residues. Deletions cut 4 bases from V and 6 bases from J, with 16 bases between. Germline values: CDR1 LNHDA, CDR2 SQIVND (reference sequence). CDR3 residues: CASSKPGVRLNEQFF. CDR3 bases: TGTGCCAGTAGTAAGCCAGGGGTCAGGCTCAATGAGCAGTTCTTC.

The CDR3 spells CASTRGYNGELFF. The CDR3 DNA reads TGTGCCAGCACTAGGGGGTATAACGGGGAGCTGTTTTTT. V is TRBV7-6 and J is TRBJ2-2, with D possibly matching TRBD1 (6 bases). The CDR3 spans 13 residues. The germline CDR1 and CDR2 sequences are SGHVS and FNYEAQ. V shed 7 bases and J shed 7 bases, with 13 bases lying between them.

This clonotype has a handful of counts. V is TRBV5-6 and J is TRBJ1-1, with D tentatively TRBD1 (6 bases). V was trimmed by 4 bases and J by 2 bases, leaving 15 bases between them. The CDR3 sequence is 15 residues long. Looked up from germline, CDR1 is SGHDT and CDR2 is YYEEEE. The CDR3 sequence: CASSPWGRGNTEAFF. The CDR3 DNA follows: TGTGCCAGCAGCCCCTGGGGCAGGGGTAACACTGAAGCTTTCTTT.

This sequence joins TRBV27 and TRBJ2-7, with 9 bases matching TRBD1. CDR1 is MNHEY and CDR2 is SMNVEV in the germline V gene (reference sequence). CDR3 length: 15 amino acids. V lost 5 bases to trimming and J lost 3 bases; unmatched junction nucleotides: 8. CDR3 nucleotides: TGTGCCAGCAGTCCTCTCCCGACAGGGGGCTACGAGCAGTACTTC. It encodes CASSPLPTGGYEQYF.

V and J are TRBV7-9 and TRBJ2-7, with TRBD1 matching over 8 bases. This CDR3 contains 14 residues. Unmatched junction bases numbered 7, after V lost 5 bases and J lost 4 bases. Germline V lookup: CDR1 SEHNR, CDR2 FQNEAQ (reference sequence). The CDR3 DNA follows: TGTGCCAGCAGCCCCAGGGGGCGCCTTTACGAGCAGTACTTC. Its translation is CASSPRGRLYEQYF.

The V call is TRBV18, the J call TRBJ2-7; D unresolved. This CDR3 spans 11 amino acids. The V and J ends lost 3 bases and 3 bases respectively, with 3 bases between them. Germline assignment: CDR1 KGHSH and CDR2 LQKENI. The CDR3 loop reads CASSPGYEQYF. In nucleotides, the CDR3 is TGTGCCAGCTCACCGGGCTACGAGCAGTACTTC.

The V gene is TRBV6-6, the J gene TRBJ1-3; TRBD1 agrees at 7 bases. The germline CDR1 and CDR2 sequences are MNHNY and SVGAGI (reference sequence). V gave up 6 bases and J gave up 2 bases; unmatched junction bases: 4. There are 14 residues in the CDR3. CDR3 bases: TGTGCCAGCAGGGCGACAGGGACTGGAAACACCATATATTTT. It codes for CASRATGTGNTIYF.

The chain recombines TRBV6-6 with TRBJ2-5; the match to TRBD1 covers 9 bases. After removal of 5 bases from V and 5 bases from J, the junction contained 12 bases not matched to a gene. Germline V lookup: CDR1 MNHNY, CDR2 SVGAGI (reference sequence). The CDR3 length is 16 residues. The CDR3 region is CASSKPKGTGSETQYF. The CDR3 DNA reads TGTGCCAGCAGTAAACCTAAGGGGACAGGGTCGGAGACCCAGTACTTC.

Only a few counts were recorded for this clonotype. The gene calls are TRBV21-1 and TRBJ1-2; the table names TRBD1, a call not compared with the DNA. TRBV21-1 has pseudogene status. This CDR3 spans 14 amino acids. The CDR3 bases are TGTGCCAGCACCCTGGACGCTTGGAACTATGGCTACACCTTC. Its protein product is CASTLDAWNYGYTF.